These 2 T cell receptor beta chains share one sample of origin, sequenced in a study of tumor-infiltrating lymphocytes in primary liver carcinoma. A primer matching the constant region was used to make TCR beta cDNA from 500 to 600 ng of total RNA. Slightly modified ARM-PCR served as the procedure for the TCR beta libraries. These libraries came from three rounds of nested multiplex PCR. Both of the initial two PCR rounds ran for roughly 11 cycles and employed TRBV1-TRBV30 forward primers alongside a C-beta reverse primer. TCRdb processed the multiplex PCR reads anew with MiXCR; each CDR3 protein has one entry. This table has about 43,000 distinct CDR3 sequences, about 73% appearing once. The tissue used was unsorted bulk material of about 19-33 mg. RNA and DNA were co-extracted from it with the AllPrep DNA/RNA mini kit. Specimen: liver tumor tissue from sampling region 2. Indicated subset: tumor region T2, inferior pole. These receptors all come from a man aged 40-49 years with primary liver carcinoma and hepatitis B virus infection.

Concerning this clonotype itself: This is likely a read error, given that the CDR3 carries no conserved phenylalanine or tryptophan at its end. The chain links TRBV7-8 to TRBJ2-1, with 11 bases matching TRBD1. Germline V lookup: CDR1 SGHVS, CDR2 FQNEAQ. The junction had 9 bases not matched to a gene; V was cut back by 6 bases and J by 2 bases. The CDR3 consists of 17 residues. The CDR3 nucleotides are TGTGCCAGCAGTCCGAACCCGGACAGGGGGCCCTACAATGAGCAGTTCTTA. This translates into CASSPNPDRGPYNEQFL.

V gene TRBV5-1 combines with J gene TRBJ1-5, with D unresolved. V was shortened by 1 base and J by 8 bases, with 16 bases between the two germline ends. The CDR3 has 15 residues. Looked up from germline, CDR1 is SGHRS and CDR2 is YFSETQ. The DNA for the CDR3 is TGCGCCAGCAGCTTGATGGTATGGGATGGTGAGCCCCAGCATTTT. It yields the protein CASSLMVWDGEPQHF.